These T cell receptor beta chains were read from a single sample in a study of Ad26.COV2.S vaccination and SARS-CoV-2 variants. Clones were sequenced by immunoSEQ multiplex PCR, and TCRdb holds only the in-frame ones, with some missing. In the table there are 350,000 to 400,000 clones, about nine tenths of which are singletons. The material was peripheral blood, obtained in a trial of Ad26.COV2.S vaccine versus placebo. Source of these receptors: a person between 18 and 65 years old who received the Ad26.COV2.S COVID-19 vaccine or a placebo. The CDR3 runs from the conserved cysteine through the conserved F or W. Each record gives: V gene, D gene, J gene, CDR3 length, clone size, CDR3 DNA, CDR3 protein. The D gene is left open where the match is weak. Expanded clones get a size class; other rows say once, few or many, or leave the size out.

TRBV12-2	NA	TRBJ1-1	14	NA	TGTGCAAGTCGCTTAGGGGCCGTTACTACTGAAGCTTTCTTT	CASRLGAVTTEAFF
TRBV19	TRBD1	TRBJ1-2	18	NA	TGTGCCAGTAGCATATACTCGTATGGGACAGTTTCCAACTATGGCTACACCTTC	CASSIYSYGTVSNYGYTF
TRBV5-1	NA	TRBJ2-6	16	once	TGCGCCAGCAGCTTGAGACAGGACTCTGGGGCCAACGTCCTGACTTTC	CASSLRQDSGANVLTF
TRBV10-2	NA	TRBJ1-5	13	NA	TGCGCCAGCAGTGAGTCCGACGGTCAGCCCCAGCATTTT	CASSESDGQPQHF
TRBV5-4	NA	TRBJ1-1	13	NA	TGTGCCAGCAGCGTAGCACGGATGGAAGAAGCTTTCTTT	CASSVARMEEAFF
TRBV2	NA	TRBJ1-2	14	few	TGTGCCAGCAGCCCGGGGAGAGCTAACTATGGCTACACCTTC	CASSPGRANYGYTF
TRBV6-5	NA	TRBJ2-4	14	NA	TGTGCCACCGCCCCGGCGGGAGCCAAAAACATTCAGTACTTC	CATAPAGAKNIQYF
TRBV19	TRBD1	TRBJ1-6	14	NA	TGTGCCAGTAGTATGGGGACAGGGGAATCACCCCTCCACTTT	CASSMGTGESPLHF
TRBV18	NA	TRBJ2-2	17	NA	TGTGCCAGCTCACCGTACGGTAGACGGACTTCCACCGGGGAGCTGTTTTTT	CASSPYGRRTSTGELFF
TRBV12-5	NA	TRBJ2-5	14	NA	TGTGCTAGTGGTTTGGAGGGACCGAAGGAGACCCAGTACTTC	CASGLEGPKETQYF
TRBV19	NA	TRBJ1-1	13	NA	TGTGCCAGTAGCAGGGACTTCAACACTGAAGCTTTCTTT	CASSRDFNTEAFF
TRBV24-1	NA	TRBJ1-2	14	NA	TGTGCCACCCCTGTAGGGGATTTTAACTATGGCTACACCTTC	CATPVGDFNYGYTF
TRBV2	NA	TRBJ2-7	13	NA	TGTGCCAGCAGTGAAGCGCTAGTCTCCGAGCAGTACTTC	CASSEALVSEQYF
TRBV5-1	NA	TRBJ1-1	15	NA	TGCGCCAGCACCGATGGGGGTACCATGAACACTGAAGCTTTCTTT	CASTDGGTMNTEAFF
TRBV29-1	NA	TRBJ2-1	12	NA	TGCAGCGTTGAATTCCGGCCGCACGAGCAGTTCTTC	CSVEFRPHEQFF
TRBV5-1	NA	TRBJ1-1	14	once	TGCGCCAGCAGCTTGCTGACAGTCAACACTGAAGCTTTCTTT	CASSLLTVNTEAFF
TRBV24-1	NA	TRBJ2-5	12	NA	TGTGCCACCAGTGATTCCCAGGGGACCCAGTACTTC	CATSDSQGTQYF